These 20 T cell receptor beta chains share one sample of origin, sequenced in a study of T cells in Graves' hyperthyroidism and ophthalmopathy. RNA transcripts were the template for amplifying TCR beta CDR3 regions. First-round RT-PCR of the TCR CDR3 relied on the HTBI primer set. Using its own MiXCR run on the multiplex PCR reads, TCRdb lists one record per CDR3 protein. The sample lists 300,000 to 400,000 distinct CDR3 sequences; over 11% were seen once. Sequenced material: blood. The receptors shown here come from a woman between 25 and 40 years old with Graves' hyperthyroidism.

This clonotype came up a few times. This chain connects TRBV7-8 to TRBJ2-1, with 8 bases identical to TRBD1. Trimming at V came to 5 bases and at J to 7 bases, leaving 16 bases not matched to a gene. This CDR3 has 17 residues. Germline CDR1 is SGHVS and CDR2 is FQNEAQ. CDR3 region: CASSPRVVRTGSNEQFF. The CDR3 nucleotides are TGTGCCAGCAGCCCTAGGGTGGTGAGGACAGGGTCAAATGAGCAGTTCTTC.

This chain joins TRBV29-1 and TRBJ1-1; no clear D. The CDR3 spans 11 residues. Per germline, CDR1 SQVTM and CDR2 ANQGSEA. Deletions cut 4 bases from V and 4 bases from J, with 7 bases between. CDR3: CSVAPLTEAFF. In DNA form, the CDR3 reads TGCAGCGTTGCCCCGCTCACTGAAGCTTTCTTT.

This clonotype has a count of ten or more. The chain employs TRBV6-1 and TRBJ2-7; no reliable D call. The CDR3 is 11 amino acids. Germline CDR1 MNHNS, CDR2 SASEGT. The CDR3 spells CATIWNYEQYF. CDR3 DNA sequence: TGTGCGACCATCTGGAACTACGAGCAGTACTTC.

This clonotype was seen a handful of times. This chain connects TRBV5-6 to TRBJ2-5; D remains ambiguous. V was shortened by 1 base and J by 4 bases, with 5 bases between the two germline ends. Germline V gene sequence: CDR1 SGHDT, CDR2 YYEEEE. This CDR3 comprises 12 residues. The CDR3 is CASSLFSETQYF. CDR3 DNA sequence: TGTGCCAGCAGCTTGTTTTCAGAGACCCAGTACTTC.

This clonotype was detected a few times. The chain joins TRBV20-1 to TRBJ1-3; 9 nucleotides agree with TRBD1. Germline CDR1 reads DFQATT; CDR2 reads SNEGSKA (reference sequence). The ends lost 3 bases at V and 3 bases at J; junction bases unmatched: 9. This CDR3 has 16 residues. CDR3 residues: CSARRDRDEHGNTIYF. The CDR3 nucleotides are TGCAGTGCTAGGCGGGACAGGGACGAACATGGAAACACCATATATTTT.

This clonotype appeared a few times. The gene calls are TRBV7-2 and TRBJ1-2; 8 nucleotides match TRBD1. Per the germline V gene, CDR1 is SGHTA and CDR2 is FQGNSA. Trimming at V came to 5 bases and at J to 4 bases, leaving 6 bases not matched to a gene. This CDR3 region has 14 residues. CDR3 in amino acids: CASSLQGAVYGYTF. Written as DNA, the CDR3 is TGTGCCAGCAGCCTTCAGGGGGCCGTCTATGGCTACACCTTC.

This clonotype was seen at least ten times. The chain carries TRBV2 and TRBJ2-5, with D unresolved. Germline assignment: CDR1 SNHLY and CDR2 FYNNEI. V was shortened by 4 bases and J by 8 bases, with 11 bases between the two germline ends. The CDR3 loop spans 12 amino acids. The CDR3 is CASSVLVDTQYF. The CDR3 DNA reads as TGTGCCAGCAGTGTATTAGTGGACACCCAGTACTTC.

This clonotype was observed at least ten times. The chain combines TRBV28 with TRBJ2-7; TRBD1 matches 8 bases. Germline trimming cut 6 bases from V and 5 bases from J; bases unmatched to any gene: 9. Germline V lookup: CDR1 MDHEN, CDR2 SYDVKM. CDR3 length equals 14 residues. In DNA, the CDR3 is TGTGCCAGCAGCAGGGGGCTTTCAGCCCACGAGCAGTACTTC. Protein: CASSRGLSAHEQYF.

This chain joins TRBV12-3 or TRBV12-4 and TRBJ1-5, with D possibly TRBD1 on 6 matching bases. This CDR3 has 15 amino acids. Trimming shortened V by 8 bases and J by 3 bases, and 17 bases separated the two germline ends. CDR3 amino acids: CASSSPDRANQPQHF. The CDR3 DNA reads TGTGCCAGCTCCTCTCCGGACAGAGCCAATCAGCCCCAGCATTTT.

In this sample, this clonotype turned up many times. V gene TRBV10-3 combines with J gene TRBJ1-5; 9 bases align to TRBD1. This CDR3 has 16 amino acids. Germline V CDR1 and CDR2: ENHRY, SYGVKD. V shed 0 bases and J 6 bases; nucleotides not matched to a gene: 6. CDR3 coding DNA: TGTGCCATCAGTGAGTCAACAGGGGGCTTTGGTCAGCCCCAGCATTTT. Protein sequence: CAISESTGGFGQPQHF.

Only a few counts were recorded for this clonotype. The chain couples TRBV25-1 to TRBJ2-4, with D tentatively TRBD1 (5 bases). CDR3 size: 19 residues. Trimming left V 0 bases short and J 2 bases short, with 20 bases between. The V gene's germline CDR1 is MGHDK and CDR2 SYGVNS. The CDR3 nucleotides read TGTGCCAGCAGTGAATATGTCTCGACAGATCGGATGTCCAAAAACATTCAGTACTTC. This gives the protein CASSEYVSTDRMSKNIQYF. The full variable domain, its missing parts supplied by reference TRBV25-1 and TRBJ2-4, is EADIYQTPRYLVIGTGKKITLECSQTMGHDKMYWYQQDPGMELHLIHYSYGVNSTEKGDLSSESTVSRIRTEHFPLTLESARPSHTSQYLCASSEYVSTDRMSKNIQYFGAGTRLSVL.

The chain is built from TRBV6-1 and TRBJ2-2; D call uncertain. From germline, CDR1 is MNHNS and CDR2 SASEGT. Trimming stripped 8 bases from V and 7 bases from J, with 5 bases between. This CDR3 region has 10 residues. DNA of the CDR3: TGTGCCAGCGACGACGGGGAGCTGTTTTTT. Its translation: CASDDGELFF.

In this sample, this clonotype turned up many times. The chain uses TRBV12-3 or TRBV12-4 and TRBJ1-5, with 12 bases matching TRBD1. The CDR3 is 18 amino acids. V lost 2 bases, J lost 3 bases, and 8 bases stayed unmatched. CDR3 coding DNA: TGTGCCAGCAGTTTATCAAGGGGGACAGGGGGCCTCAATCAGCCCCAGCATTTT. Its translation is CASSLSRGTGGLNQPQHF.

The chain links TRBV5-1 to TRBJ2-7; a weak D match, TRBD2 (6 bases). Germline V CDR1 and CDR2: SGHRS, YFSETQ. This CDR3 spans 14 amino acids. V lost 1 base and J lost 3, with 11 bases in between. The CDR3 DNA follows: TGCGCCAGCAGCTTGTGGGACTCAAGCTACGAGCAGTACTTC. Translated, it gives CASSLWDSSYEQYF.

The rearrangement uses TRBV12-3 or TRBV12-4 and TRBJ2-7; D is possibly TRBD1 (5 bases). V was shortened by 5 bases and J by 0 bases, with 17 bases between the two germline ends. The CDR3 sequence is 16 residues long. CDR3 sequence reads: CASSHLGQASSYEQYF. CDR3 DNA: TGTGCCAGCAGTCATTTGGGGCAGGCCTCCTCCTACGAGCAGTACTTC.

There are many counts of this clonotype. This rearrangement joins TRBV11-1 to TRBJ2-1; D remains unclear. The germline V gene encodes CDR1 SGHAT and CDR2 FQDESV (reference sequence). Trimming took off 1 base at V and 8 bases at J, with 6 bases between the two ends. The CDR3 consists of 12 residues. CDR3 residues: CASSLDSHEQFF. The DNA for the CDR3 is TGTGCCAGCAGCTTAGATAGCCATGAGCAGTTCTTC.

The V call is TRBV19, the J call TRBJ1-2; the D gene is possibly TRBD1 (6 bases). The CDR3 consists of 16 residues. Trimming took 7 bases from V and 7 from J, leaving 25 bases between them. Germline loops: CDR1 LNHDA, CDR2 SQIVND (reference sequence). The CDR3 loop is CASTPGEQGGHRGYTF. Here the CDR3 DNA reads TGTGCCAGTACTCCGGGGGAACAGGGTGGGCATCGTGGCTACACCTTC.

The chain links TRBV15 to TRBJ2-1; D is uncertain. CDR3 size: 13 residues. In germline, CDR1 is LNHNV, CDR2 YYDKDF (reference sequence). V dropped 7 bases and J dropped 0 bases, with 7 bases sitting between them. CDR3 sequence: CATTPSSYNEQFF. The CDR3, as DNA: TGTGCCACCACACCCAGCTCCTACAATGAGCAGTTCTTC.

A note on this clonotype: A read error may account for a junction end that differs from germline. CDR3 DNA: TGTGGCAGCAGTTTAGGGACAGGGGGCCGAGAGCAGTACTTC. It specifies CGSSLGTGGREQYF. The chain employs TRBV27 and TRBJ2-7; TRBD1 matches 12 bases. Germline V gene sequence: CDR1 MNHEY, CDR2 SMNVEV (reference sequence). CDR3 length: 14 residues.

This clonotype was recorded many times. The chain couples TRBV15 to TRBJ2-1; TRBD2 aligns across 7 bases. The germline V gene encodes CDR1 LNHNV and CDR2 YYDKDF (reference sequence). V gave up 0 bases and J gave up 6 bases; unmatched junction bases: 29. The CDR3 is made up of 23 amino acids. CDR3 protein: CATSRDRASGSGDYTPVTNEQFF. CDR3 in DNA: TGTGCCACCAGCAGAGATCGGGCATCTGGGAGCGGGGATTACACCCCGGTAACCAATGAGCAGTTCTTC.